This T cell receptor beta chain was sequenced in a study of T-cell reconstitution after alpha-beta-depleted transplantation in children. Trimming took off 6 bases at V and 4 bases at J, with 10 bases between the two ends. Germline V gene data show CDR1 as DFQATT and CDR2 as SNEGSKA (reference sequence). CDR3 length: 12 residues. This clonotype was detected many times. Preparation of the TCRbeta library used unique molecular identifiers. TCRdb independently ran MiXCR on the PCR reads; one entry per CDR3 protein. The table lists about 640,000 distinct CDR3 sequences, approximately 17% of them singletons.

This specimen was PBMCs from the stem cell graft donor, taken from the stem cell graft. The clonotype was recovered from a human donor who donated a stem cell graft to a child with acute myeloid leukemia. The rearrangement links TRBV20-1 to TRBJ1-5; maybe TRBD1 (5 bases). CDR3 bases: TGCAGTGCCCACGCAGGGAATCAGCCCCAGCATTTT. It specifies CSAHAGNQPQHF.